Listed below are T cell receptor beta chains from one sample, sequenced in a study of T-cell memory formation after mild COVID-19. TCRdb re-analysed the 5' RACE reads in MiXCR, keeping a single row per CDR3 protein. The sample gives around 200,000 distinct CDR3 sequences, roughly 18% of which show up once; about 4% is in the top ten. The specimen was PBMCs or a T cell subset sorted from them (not recorded which). Receptors originate from a man younger than 35 who had mild COVID-19 (a few samples of this study predate the infection). Cell type and time point are not known. The CDR3 runs from the conserved cysteine through the conserved F or W. The order of the fields is CDR3 DNA, CDR3 protein, V gene, clone size, J gene, D gene. A D gene is named only where the DNA matches it firmly. Only some rows state a clone size, as once, few, many or a class for expanded clones.

DNA: TGTGCCAGCAGCTGGAGTAGGGTTCGGGAGACCCAGTACTTC
CDR3: CASSWSRVRETQYF
V: TRBV5-6
size: .
J: TRBJ2-5
D: .

DNA: TGTGCCAGCAGGGGGTTCGAGACCCAGTACTTC
CDR3: CASRGFETQYF
V: TRBV5-8
size: many
J: TRBJ2-5
D: .

DNA: TGCAGCGTCGGACAGGGATTTGGTCAGACCCAGTACTTC
CDR3: CSVGQGFGQTQYF
V: TRBV29-1
size: .
J: TRBJ2-5
D: TRBD1

DNA: TGTGCCTGGTACCAGGGTCAAGAGACCCAGTACTTC
CDR3: CAWYQGQETQYF
V: TRBV30
size: .
J: TRBJ2-5
D: .

DNA: TGTGCCAGCAGCTTCGGGCCCGTTAATAACTATGGCTACACCTTC
CDR3: CASSFGPVNNYGYTF
V: TRBV7-9
size: .
J: TRBJ1-2
D: .

DNA: TGCGCCAGCAGCTTGCAGGGGGCCGGGCAGCCCCAGCATTTT
CDR3: CASSLQGAGQPQHF
V: TRBV5-1
size: many
J: TRBJ1-5
D: TRBD1

DNA: TGCGCCAGCAGCTTGGACCCCACCGCCGGGGAGCTGTTTTTT
CDR3: CASSLDPTAGELFF
V: TRBV5-1
size: .
J: TRBJ2-2
D: .

DNA: TGTGCCATCAGAAGACAGGGGGCATCCAATGAGCAGTTCTTC
CDR3: CAIRRQGASNEQFF
V: TRBV10-3
size: .
J: TRBJ2-1
D: TRBD1

DNA: TGTGCCAGCAGCATAACACTAGGCTCCTACAATGAGCAGTTCTTC
CDR3: CASSITLGSYNEQFF
V: TRBV7-2
size: few
J: TRBJ2-1
D: .

DNA: TGTGCCAGCAAGGAGGAAAACTATGGCTACACCTTC
CDR3: CASKEENYGYTF
V: TRBV12-3/TRBV12-4
size: .
J: TRBJ1-2
D: .

DNA: TGTGCCAGCAGCTTCTTCGGGGAGCTGTTTTTT
CDR3: CASSFFGELFF
V: TRBV7-2
size: few
J: TRBJ2-2
D: .

DNA: TGTGCCAGCACCCCAGGGGGCGGATGGGACACTGAAGCTTTCTTT
CDR3: CASTPGGGWDTEAFF
V: TRBV6-5
size: .
J: TRBJ1-1
D: TRBD1

DNA: TGTGCCAGCAGACGGGGGGGCACAGAATACGAGCAGTACTTC
CDR3: CASRRGGTEYEQYF
V: TRBV7-2
size: few
J: TRBJ2-7
D: TRBD2

DNA: TGCAGTGCCCGGGTTCGCCAGGGAATTCCGTTCTTC
CDR3: CSARVRQGIPFF
V: TRBV20-1
size: .
J: TRBJ2-1
D: .

DNA: TGTGCCAGCAGCTTTTTTGGGGGAAATCAGCCCCAGCATTTT
CDR3: CASSFFGGNQPQHF
V: TRBV7-2
size: few
J: TRBJ1-5
D: .

DNA: TGCAGTGCTAGAGATCCAAGTTTCTCTGGGGCCAACGTCCTGACTTTC
CDR3: CSARDPSFSGANVLTF
V: TRBV20-1
size: .
J: TRBJ2-6
D: .

DNA: TGTGCCAGCAGCCAAGGGTCGGCGGGGGAGACCCAGTACTTC
CDR3: CASSQGSAGETQYF
V: TRBV4-2
size: few
J: TRBJ2-5
D: .

DNA: TGTGCCAGCAGCCAAGAAGGGGAAAAACTGTTTTTT
CDR3: CASSQEGEKLFF
V: TRBV3-1
size: many
J: TRBJ1-4
D: .

DNA: TGCAGCGTACGCCGGGGGGGCGAGAATGAGCAGTTCTTC
CDR3: CSVRRGGENEQFF
V: TRBV29-1
size: few
J: TRBJ2-1
D: TRBD2

DNA: TGTGCCAGCAGTGGTCTAGCTGCGGCCGGGGAGCTGTTTTTT
CDR3: CASSGLAAAGELFF
V: TRBV2
size: .
J: TRBJ2-2
D: .

DNA: TGTGCCAGCACTCAAATCGAGGGTGAGCAGTTCTTC
CDR3: CASTQIEGEQFF
V: TRBV7-9
size: many
J: TRBJ2-1
D: .

DNA: TGTGCCAGCAGCTTCACAGGAGTGAACACTGAAGCTTTCTTT
CDR3: CASSFTGVNTEAFF
V: TRBV7-9
size: many
J: TRBJ1-1
D: .

DNA: TGCAGCGTTTGGCCGGGAGCGGGGGGAACGGATACGCAGTATTTT
CDR3: CSVWPGAGGTDTQYF
V: TRBV29-1
size: .
J: TRBJ2-3
D: TRBD2

DNA: TGTGCCAGCAGCCCCCGTCCGGCTAGCGGGACAGATACGCAGTATTTT
CDR3: CASSPRPASGTDTQYF
V: TRBV9
size: few
J: TRBJ2-3
D: TRBD2

DNA: TGTGCCAGCAGCCCTATTGGAGGCTCAGCTAACTATGGCTACACCTTC
CDR3: CASSPIGGSANYGYTF
V: TRBV7-6
size: few
J: TRBJ1-2
D: .

DNA: TGCGCCAGCAGCCAACTAGCGGGGCTCTACACTGAGCAGTTCTTC
CDR3: CASSQLAGLYTEQFF
V: TRBV4-1
size: .
J: TRBJ2-1
D: TRBD2

DNA: TGTGCCAGCAGTTTAAGTGGTAGGAATCAGCCCCAGCATTTT
CDR3: CASSLSGRNQPQHF
V: TRBV12-3/TRBV12-4
size: few
J: TRBJ1-5
D: .

DNA: TGCAGTGCCGCCCTACGGGCCTCTTATGGCTACACCTTC
CDR3: CSAALRASYGYTF
V: TRBV20-1
size: few
J: TRBJ1-2
D: .

DNA: TGTGCCAGCAGGACAGGGGGCAAACTGAATCAGCCCCAGCATTTT
CDR3: CASRTGGKLNQPQHF
V: TRBV27
size: .
J: TRBJ1-5
D: TRBD1

DNA: TGCAGTGCTATAGCCAAAAACATTCAGTACTTC
CDR3: CSAIAKNIQYF
V: TRBV20-1
size: .
J: TRBJ2-4
D: .

DNA: TGTGCCAGTAGTAACCCGACAGGGGGGCCCTCGTGGGGGGCCAACGTCCTGACTTTC
CDR3: CASSNPTGGPSWGANVLTF
V: TRBV19
size: .
J: TRBJ2-6
D: TRBD1

DNA: TGTGCCAGCAATGGACAGCCGCAAGAGACCCAGTACTTC
CDR3: CASNGQPQETQYF
V: TRBV2
size: few
J: TRBJ2-5
D: .

DNA: TGTGCCAGCAGCGTCGGCAGTGCTGGGGCCAACGTCCTGACTTTC
CDR3: CASSVGSAGANVLTF
V: TRBV9
size: .
J: TRBJ2-6
D: .

DNA: TGTGCCAGTAGTACCACAGGGGATCGAGCCCAGTACTTC
CDR3: CASSTTGDRAQYF
V: TRBV19
size: few
J: TRBJ2-5
D: TRBD1

DNA: TGTGCCAGCAGCTTAAGTGCGGAGACCCAGTACTTC
CDR3: CASSLSAETQYF
V: TRBV7-8
size: .
J: TRBJ2-5
D: .

DNA: TGCAGTGCTAGAGATCTCGCAGGGGCCGGGGAGCTGTTTTTT
CDR3: CSARDLAGAGELFF
V: TRBV20-1
size: few
J: TRBJ2-2
D: .

DNA: TGTGCCATCAGTGGTTGGTTTGACAGGGGAGGAACTGAAGCTTTCTTT
CDR3: CAISGWFDRGGTEAFF
V: TRBV10-3
size: .
J: TRBJ1-1
D: TRBD1

DNA: TGTGCCAGCAGTTTATCGGGGGGGCAAAATGAGCAGTTCTTC
CDR3: CASSLSGGQNEQFF
V: TRBV12-3/TRBV12-4
size: .
J: TRBJ2-1
D: TRBD2

DNA: TGTGCCAGCAGCCAAGATGCGTCCGGGGTCGGGAACATTCAGTACTTC
CDR3: CASSQDASGVGNIQYF
V: TRBV4-2
size: few
J: TRBJ2-4
D: .

DNA: TGCGCCAGCAGCGCAATTACAGGAACAGATACGCAGTATTTT
CDR3: CASSAITGTDTQYF
V: TRBV5-1
size: few
J: TRBJ2-3
D: .